What follows are 8 T cell receptor beta chains derived from one specimen sequenced in a study of CD8+CD57+ T cells in acquired aplastic anemia. For CDR3 and TCR beta VDJ profiling, genomic DNA was the template used. A single record per CDR3 protein comes from TCRdb applying MiXCR to the reads. The repertoire holds 60,000 to 75,000 distinct CDR3 sequences, roughly 54% seen once, with 2.5% in the top ten. The sample was sorted CD4+, CD8+, or CD8+CD57+ T cells (not recorded which) from PBMCs. The receptors were gathered from a human donor in good health, serving as a control.

The table lists this clonotype with many counts. The rearrangement joins TRBV19 to TRBJ1-5; no clear D gene. Germline CDR1 LNHDA, CDR2 SQIVND (reference sequence). The CDR3 is 13 amino acids. V shed 3 bases and J shed 7 bases, with 10 bases lying between them. The CDR3 spells CASSITAQQPQHF. The CDR3 DNA sequence: TGTGCCAGTAGTATTACAGCACAACAGCCCCAGCATTTT.

The rearrangement uses TRBV6-7 and TRBJ2-2; D perhaps matches TRBD1 (6 bases). TRBV6-7 is an open reading frame, and its role is uncertain. The CDR3 totals 17 residues. V lost 3 bases, J lost 0 bases, and 14 bases lay in between. Written as DNA, the CDR3 is TGTGCCAGCAGTTATCGGATAGGGGGTACGAACACCGGGGAGCTGTTTTTT. Its translation: CASSYRIGGTNTGELFF.

This clonotype was recorded many times. This chain joins TRBV7-9 and TRBJ1-1; D not resolved. V lost 2 bases and J lost 6, with 13 bases in between. CDR1 and CDR2 (germline): SEHNR, FQNEAQ (reference sequence). The CDR3 extends over 14 amino acids. CDR3 protein: CASSLIHALPEAFF. Here the CDR3 DNA reads TGTGCCAGCAGCTTAATCCATGCTCTTCCTGAAGCTTTCTTT.

Concerning this clonotype: This may stem from a read error, because a much larger clone lies one nucleotide away. The gene calls are TRBV28 and TRBJ1-2; TRBD1 is a possible D gene (6 bases). The length of the CDR3 is 14 residues. The germline V gene encodes CDR1 MDHEN and CDR2 SYDVKM. The CDR3 reads CASSPVTGVYSYTF. The CDR3 nucleotides read TGTGCCAGCAGTCCCGTGACAGGCGTCTATAGCTACACCTTC.

This clonotype came up many times. The rearrangement links TRBV5-1 to TRBJ2-7; possible D gene TRBD1, 6 bases. V was pared by 2 bases and J by 0 bases, with 15 bases between. Germline CDR1 and CDR2: SGHRS and YFSETQ. CDR3 length: 16 amino acids. CDR3 amino acids: CASSLGTGSGSYEQYF. The CDR3 DNA reads as TGCGCCAGCAGCTTAGGAACAGGGTCCGGCTCCTACGAGCAGTACTTC.

The table lists this clonotype with many counts. The chain carries TRBV12-3 or TRBV12-4 and TRBJ2-1; D not resolved. V dropped 2 bases and J dropped 0 bases, with 8 bases sitting between them. CDR3 length: 15 amino acids. The CDR3: CASSLRPSSYNEQFF. Here the CDR3 DNA reads TGTGCCAGCAGTTTACGTCCGAGCTCCTACAATGAGCAGTTCTTC.

The V and J genes are TRBV19 and TRBJ1-1; 8 bases map to TRBD1. Losses at the gene ends were 4 bases for V and 10 bases for J; bases not matched to a gene: 8. This CDR3 is built from 13 residues. From germline, CDR1 is LNHDA and CDR2 SQIVND (reference sequence). DNA for the CDR3: TGTGCCAGTAGTACAGGGGGCCCGGCTGGAGCTTTCTTT. Its translation: CASSTGGPAGAFF.

V and J are TRBV5-4 and TRBJ2-1, with 11 bases lining up with TRBD2. The CDR3 covers 16 residues. V shed 4 bases and J 6 bases; nucleotides not matched to a gene: 9. Germline V CDR1 and CDR2: SGHNT, YYREEE (reference sequence). CDR3 residues: CASSVYSGRAGNEQFF. As DNA, the CDR3 is TGTGCCAGCAGCGTGTATAGCGGGAGGGCCGGCAATGAGCAGTTCTTC.